This is a list of T cell receptor beta chains from one sample in a study of T cell responses to AZD1222 COVID-19 vaccine. Assay used: immunoSEQ multiplex PCR; TCRdb lists only in-frame clones, some missing. Of around 94,000 clones in the sample, about 85% were seen once. The sequenced sample was peripheral blood, obtained on day 0 of AZD1222 vaccination. These TCRs come from an adult in good health. The CDR3 runs from the conserved cysteine through the conserved F or W. D genes are given only for firm matches. Size is omitted from some rows. Given values are once, few, many or a class for expanded clones.

J	D	V	size	DNA	CDR3
TRBJ1-4	NA	TRBV7-2	NA	TGTGCCAGCAGCTTAGGTCGGCAAAATGAAAAACTGTTTTTT	CASSLGRQNEKLFF
TRBJ2-1	TRBD2	TRBV9	NA	TGTGCCAGCAGCTCCCTTAGCGGGAGTGGGGTCGGCGGGCAGTTCTTC	CASSSLSGSGVGGQFF
TRBJ1-3	NA	TRBV7-8	NA	TGTGCCAGCAGCCGCGAGAGGTTGATTGGAAACACCATATATTTT	CASSRERLIGNTIYF
TRBJ2-5	NA	TRBV14	NA	TGTGCCAGCAGCCAAGCCCCCGGGGAGACCCAGTACTTC	CASSQAPGETQYF
TRBJ2-2	NA	TRBV19	NA	TGTGCCAGTAGTTTACCGACAGGCAGCACCGGGGAGCTGTTTTTT	CASSLPTGSTGELFF
TRBJ2-2	NA	TRBV11-3	NA	TGTGCCAGCAGCTTGGGCAGGGATGGATCCGGGGAGCTGTTTTTT	CASSLGRDGSGELFF
TRBJ1-4	NA	TRBV7-2	NA	TGTGCCAGCAGTAGGGGAGGGACTAATGAAAAACTGTTTTTT	CASSRGGTNEKLFF
TRBJ2-7	TRBD2	TRBV20-1	NA	TGCAGTGCCCGGGGGGGGTACGAGCAGTACTTC	CSARGGYEQYF
TRBJ2-1	TRBD2	TRBV12-3/TRBV12-4	NA	TGTGCCAGCAGCCTAGCGGGGGCCAATGAGCAGTTCTTC	CASSLAGANEQFF
TRBJ2-7	NA	TRBV13	NA	TGTGCCAGCAGCACCAGGGGACACACAAACTACGAGCAGTACTTC	CASSTRGHTNYEQYF
TRBJ2-2	NA	TRBV6-5	once	TGTGCCAGCAATGTCGCCACAACCCTCACCGGGGAGCTGTTTTTT	CASNVATTLTGELFF
TRBJ2-7	TRBD2	TRBV20-1	NA	TGCAGTGCTAGTTTTTCGCGGGGGTCCTACGAGCAGTACTTC	CSASFSRGSYEQYF
TRBJ1-6	NA	TRBV11-2	few	TGTGCCAGCAGCTTAGCGGGAGACAGTATTAATTCACCCCTCCACTTT	CASSLAGDSINSPLHF
TRBJ1-4	TRBD1	TRBV30	NA	TGTGCCTGGAGTGTGGGACAGTCAAATGAAAAACTGTTTTTT	CAWSVGQSNEKLFF
TRBJ2-1	TRBD1	TRBV7-3	NA	TGTGCCAGCAGCCCTTGGGACAGTAACAATGAGCAGTTCTTC	CASSPWDSNNEQFF
TRBJ2-5	TRBD2	TRBV7-2	NA	TGTGCCAGCAAGGCCGAGGACAGGGCGGTACTAGCGGGACAAGAGACCCAGTACTTC	CASKAEDRAVLAGQETQYF
TRBJ2-1	TRBD1	TRBV5-4	NA	TGTGCCAGCAGCTTGGGGAAGGGACAGGTATACAATGAGCAGTTCTTC	CASSLGKGQVYNEQFF
TRBJ2-2	TRBD1	TRBV2	NA	TGTGCCAGCAGGGGACAGAGTTTGGCGAACACCGGGGAGCTGTTTTTT	CASRGQSLANTGELFF
TRBJ2-4	TRBD2	TRBV15	NA	TGTGCCACCAGCAGGAAGACGGCGGGGGGTACCAAAAACATTCAGTACTTC	CATSRKTAGGTKNIQYF
TRBJ1-2	NA	TRBV6-5	NA	TGTGCCAGCAGTTATCCCCGCCATCGGGATAACTATGGCTACACCTTC	CASSYPRHRDNYGYTF
TRBJ2-7	NA	TRBV11-2	NA	TGTGCCAGCAGCCCCCCCGACAGGACCCACTCCTACGAGCAGTACTTC	CASSPPDRTHSYEQYF
TRBJ2-7	TRBD2	TRBV5-1	NA	TGCGCCAGCAGCTTGGGTGGCGGGGGGGCGTCCTACGAGCAGTACTTC	CASSLGGGGASYEQYF
TRBJ1-1	NA	TRBV6-1	NA	TGTGCCAGCAGTGAAGCGCTCTGGACTGAAGCTTTCTTT	CASSEALWTEAFF
TRBJ1-2	NA	TRBV9	NA	TGTGCCAGCAGCCGGGGGGACGGAGCTTACTATGGCTACACCTTC	CASSRGDGAYYGYTF
TRBJ2-7	TRBD2	TRBV5-4	NA	TGTGCCAGCAGCTTAGGACTAGCGGGGGGCGGGTACGAGCAGTACTTC	CASSLGLAGGGYEQYF
TRBJ2-1	TRBD1	TRBV19	NA	TGTGCCAGTAGTCAAAGACAGGGGGCTAAGAATGAGCAGTTCTTC	CASSQRQGAKNEQFF
TRBJ2-2	NA	TRBV2	NA	TGTGCCAGCAGTCCCAGGGAAGGCACCGGGGAGCTGTTTTTT	CASSPREGTGELFF
TRBJ1-2	NA	TRBV7-9	NA	TGTGCCAGCAGTTCTACCGGGAGAAACTATGGCTACACCTTC	CASSSTGRNYGYTF
TRBJ1-1	NA	TRBV19	once	TGTGCCAGTAGTAGTTTGGGAAACACTGAAGCTTTCTTT	CASSSLGNTEAFF
TRBJ1-6	TRBD1	TRBV7-3	NA	TGTGCCAGCAGCTGTGACAGGGTAGGTAATTCACCCCTCCACTTT	CASSCDRVGNSPLHF
TRBJ1-6	NA	TRBV9	NA	TGTGCCAGCAGCTCGTATGACAACTCCTATAATTCACCCCTCCACTTT	CASSSYDNSYNSPLHF
TRBJ2-2	NA	TRBV27	NA	TGTGCCAGCAGTTTATCATGGAGCACCGGGGAGCTGTTTTTT	CASSLSWSTGELFF
TRBJ1-2	NA	TRBV19	few	TGTGCCAGTAGTCCGCCTCTCGCTATTCGGGGGAACTATGGCTACACCTTC	CASSPPLAIRGNYGYTF
TRBJ2-7	NA	TRBV2	NA	TGTGCCAGCAGTGATGGCAGGCGCTCCTACGAGCAGTACTTC	CASSDGRRSYEQYF
TRBJ1-5	TRBD1	TRBV28	NA	TGTGCCAGCAGTGCCAGACAGGGGGACAGTCAGCCCCAGCATTTT	CASSARQGDSQPQHF
TRBJ2-7	TRBD1	TRBV9	NA	TGTGCCAGCAGCGTAGGGGACAGGGGGCGCGGCGAGCAGTACTTC	CASSVGDRGRGEQYF
TRBJ2-5	TRBD1	TRBV28	NA	TGTGCCAGCAGTCCGGAGACAGGGCGAGAGACCCAGTACTTC	CASSPETGRETQYF
TRBJ2-2	NA	TRBV2	NA	TGTGCCAGCAGGGTGGAAGCCACCGGGGAGCTGTTTTTT	CASRVEATGELFF
TRBJ2-3	TRBD1	TRBV5-1	NA	TGCGCCAGCAGGGTCAGGGGGCAGGTCACAGATACGCAGTATTTT	CASRVRGQVTDTQYF
TRBJ1-5	NA	TRBV10-3	NA	TGTGCCATCAGTGAGTCGATTAGTTCCACGGAGCCCCAGCATTTT	CAISESISSTEPQHF
TRBJ1-5	NA	TRBV13	once	TGTGCCAGCAGCTTCCAGGGAATTCAGCCCCAGCATTTT	CASSFQGIQPQHF